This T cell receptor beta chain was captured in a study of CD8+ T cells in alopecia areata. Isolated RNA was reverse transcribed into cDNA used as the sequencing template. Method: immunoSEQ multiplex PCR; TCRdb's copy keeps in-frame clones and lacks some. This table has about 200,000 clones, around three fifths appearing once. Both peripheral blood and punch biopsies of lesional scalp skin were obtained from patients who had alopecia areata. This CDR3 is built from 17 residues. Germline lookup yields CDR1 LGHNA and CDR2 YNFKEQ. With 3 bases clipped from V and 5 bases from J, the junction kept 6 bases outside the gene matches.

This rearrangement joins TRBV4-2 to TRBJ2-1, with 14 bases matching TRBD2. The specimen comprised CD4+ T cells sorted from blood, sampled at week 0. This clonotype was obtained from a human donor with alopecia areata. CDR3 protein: CASSQAGTSGGNNEQFF. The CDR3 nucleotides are TGTGCCAGCAGCCAGGCCGGGACTAGCGGGGGAAACAATGAGCAGTTCTTC.